The source of this T cell receptor (beta chain) is a study of blood T cells in healthy people across ages. The study's findings and limits: The fall in TCR beta diversity per million T cells was roughly linear with age.

This clonotype has a handful of counts. The antigen is undetermined. A second PCR, run for roughly 7 to 11 cycles, used a sample-barcoded 5' primer plus a J-beta primer mix. TCRdb reprocessed the 5' RACE reads via MiXCR and lists one record per CDR3 protein. The sample holds about 1.1 million distinct CDR3 sequences; around two fifths are singletons and the top ten take around 13%. The sequenced material came from blood. This clonotype was sampled from a man aged 18 to 35 in good health.

The CDR3 loop is CSASRGRINQPQHF. CDR3 in DNA: TGCAGTGCTAGTAGGGGGAGGATAAATCAGCCCCAGCATTTT. The V and J genes are TRBV20-1 and TRBJ1-5, with D possibly being TRBD1 (6 bases). The V and J ends lost 3 bases and 4 bases respectively, with 13 bases between them. Germline-derived CDR1 and CDR2 are DFQATT and SNEGSKA (reference sequence). The CDR3 is made up of 14 amino acids.